The 30 T cell receptor beta chains below come from one sample, sequenced in a study of metastatic and nonmetastatic thyroid tumors. TCRdb re-processed the PCR reads through MiXCR. The top ten hold about 25% of the sample, which has around 20,000 clones, 15% to 20% seen once. No patient had received any treatment before thyroid surgery. The specimen was blood. These receptors were collected from a female donor with papillary thyroid cancer or a benign thyroid nodule (not recorded which). Some clones in this sample may be carry-over from other donors' samples.

This clone occurred many times. V usage is TRBV7-8 and J usage is TRBJ1-3, with 9 bases identical to TRBD1. The CDR3 has 14 amino acids. From germline, CDR1 is SGHVS and CDR2 FQNEAQ. Germline trimming cut 5 bases from V and 2 bases from J; bases unmatched to any gene: 1. CDR3 nucleotides: TGTGCCAGCAGCCGGGACAGGGCTGGAAACACCATATATTTT. Translating it yields CASSRDRAGNTIYF.

For this clone: A read error may account for a junction end that differs from germline. The CDR3 nucleotides are TGTGCCACCAGGAAGGGCAGTTGGTCCACCGAGGAGCTGTTTTTT. As protein: CATRKGSWSTEELFF. This sequence joins TRBV24-1 and TRBJ2-2; D not resolved. This CDR3 is 15 amino acids long. Germline CDR1 KGHDR, CDR2 SFDVKD.

This clone is classed as medium-sized. V and J are TRBV6-2 or TRBV6-3 and TRBJ2-7; 8 bases are shared with TRBD2. Germline CDR1 is MNHEY and CDR2 is SVGEGT. CDR3 length: 17 amino acids. The J segment lost 4 bases and the V segment lost 5 bases, leaving 16 bases of the junction unmatched. The CDR3 DNA reads as TGTGCCAGCAGTCACTACTTGGGAGCGGGAGCAGCTTACGAGCAGTACTTC. Its protein is CASSHYLGAGAAYEQYF.

As regards this clone: An end of the junction differs from the germline gene, which may be a read error. V is TRBV28 and J is TRBJ2-5, with 7 nucleotides matching TRBD1. The germline CDR1 and CDR2 sequences are MDHEN and SYDVKM. The CDR3 is 15 residues long. CDR3 sequence (DNA): TGCGCCAGCAGTTTCGAGGGGGCGCAAGGGGAGACCCAGTACTTC. Its translation is CASSFEGAQGETQYF.

Many counts were recorded for this clone. This chain links TRBV24-1 with TRBJ2-3, with no clear D. The V end lost 0 bases, the J end lost 1 base, and 10 bases lay between the germline ends. This CDR3 contains 16 residues. CDR1 and CDR2 from the germline V gene are KGHDR and SFDVKD. The CDR3 spells CATSDLRFSGTDTQYF. The CDR3 DNA sequence: TGTGCCACCAGTGATTTGAGGTTTTCCGGCACAGATACGCAGTATTTT.

In its sample, this clone was seen a few times. The chain couples TRBV6-5 to TRBJ2-3; no clear D. Looked up from germline, CDR1 is MNHEY and CDR2 is SVGAGI. This CDR3 comprises 13 residues. The V and J ends lost 10 bases and 0 bases respectively, with 11 bases between them. The CDR3 nucleotides read TGTGCCATTTACACGGCTAGCACAGATACGCAGTATTTT. Protein sequence: CAIYTASTDTQYF.

This clone was observed at least ten times. The V and J genes are TRBV7-9 and TRBJ1-1; 7 bases are shared with TRBD1. Germline CDR1 and CDR2: SEHNR and FQNEAQ (reference sequence). The CDR3 consists of 14 residues. The V segment lost 4 bases and the J segment 5 bases; nucleotides outside the gene matches: 7. CDR3: CASSSNRGWTEAFF. As DNA, the CDR3 is TGTGCCAGCAGCTCGAACAGGGGCTGGACTGAAGCTTTCTTT. Together with reference TRBV7-9 and TRBJ1-1, the CDR3 gives the full variable domain: DTGVSQNPRHKITKRGQNVTFRCDPISEHNRLYWYRQTLGQGPEFLTYFQNEAQLEKSRLLSDRFSAERPKGSFSTLEIQRTEQGDSAMYLCASSSNRGWTEAFFGQGTRLTVV.

There are many counts of this clone. This chain links TRBV11-2 with TRBJ2-2; no firm D call. This CDR3 spans 17 amino acids. V shed 1 base and J shed 2 bases, with 14 bases lying between them. Per germline, CDR1 SGHAT and CDR2 FQNNGV. The CDR3 region is CASSLGVDTINTGELFF. For the CDR3, the DNA is TGTGCCAGCAGCTTAGGGGTAGATACTATAAACACCGGGGAGCTGTTTTTT.

This clone is deemed medium-sized. The chain combines TRBV6-2 or TRBV6-3 with TRBJ2-7; TRBD2 agrees at 13 bases. V trimming: 6 bases; J trimming: 4 bases; junction bases outside the gene matches: 6. The CDR3 is 15 amino acids. Per germline, CDR1 MNHEY and CDR2 SVGEGT. Here the CDR3 reads CASRGLAGRGYEQYF. CDR3 nucleotide sequence: TGTGCCAGCAGGGGACTAGCGGGACGGGGGTACGAGCAGTACTTC.

This clone was seen ten or more times. The chain couples TRBV10-3 to TRBJ1-2, with 7 bases identical to TRBD1. The germline gives CDR1 ENHRY, CDR2 SYGVKD. The V gene end was trimmed by 3 bases and the J gene end by 6 bases; junction bases not matched to a gene: 4. The CDR3 sequence is 13 residues long. The CDR3 here is CAISDEGANGYTF. CDR3 bases: TGTGCCATCAGTGATGAGGGGGCCAATGGCTACACCTTC.

In its sample, this clone was seen once. Mismatch with germline at one junction end may stem from a read error. This chain uses TRBV18 with TRBJ1-1; D is undetermined. Germline lookup yields CDR1 KGHSH and CDR2 LQKENI. The CDR3 spans 13 residues. This CDR3 is CASSQPTSTGAFF. The CDR3 nucleotides are TGTGCCAGCTCACAACCGACGAGCACTGGAGCTTTCTTT.

This clone was counted many times. This may be a read error: a much more frequent sequence differs by one nucleotide. The sample carries other DNA sequences with the same CDR3. This rearrangement joins TRBV3-1 to TRBJ1-2; D remains unclear. Per germline, CDR1 LGHDT and CDR2 YNNKEL (reference sequence). The CDR3 runs to 14 residues. DNA of the CDR3: TGTGCCAGCAGCCAAGATGTCGGTCCCTATGGCTACACCTTT. Protein product: CASSQDVGPYGYTF.

In its sample, this clone was seen many times. This chain links TRBV5-4 with TRBJ2-3, with TRBD2 matching 15 bases. The CDR3 totals 16 residues. CDR1 is SGHNT, CDR2 YYREEE, per germline (reference sequence). J lost 6 bases, V lost 2 bases, and 4 bases had no gene match. The CDR3 bases are TGTGCCAGCAGCTTCGGGACTAGCGGGGGGAGGGATACGCAGTATTTT. It translates to CASSFGTSGGRDTQYF. The entire variable domain, with the rest obtained from reference TRBV5-4 and TRBJ2-3, is as follows: ETGVTQSPTHLIKTRGQQVTLRCSSQSGHNTVSWYQQALGQGPQFIFQYYREEENGRGNFPPRFSGLQFPNYSSELNVNALELDDSALYLCASSFGTSGGRDTQYFGPGTRLTVL.

This clone was recorded at least ten times. The V gene is TRBV2, the J gene TRBJ1-1; D perhaps matches TRBD1 (6 bases). V shed 7 bases and J shed 6 bases, with 12 bases lying between them. The CDR3 is made up of 12 amino acids. Per the germline V gene, CDR1 is SNHLY and CDR2 is FYNNEI. The CDR3 DNA reads as TGTGCCAGCATAAGGGACAACTCTGAAGCTTTCTTT. It is translated as CASIRDNSEAFF. Full variable domain (outside the CDR3, taken from reference TRBV2 and TRBJ1-1): EPEVTQTPSHQVTQMGQEVILRCVPISNHLYFYWYRQILGQKVEFLVSFYNNEISEKSEIFDDQFSVERPDGSNFTLKIRSTKLEDSAMYFCASIRDNSEAFFGQGTRLTVV.

The chain carries TRBV5-1 and TRBJ1-1, with D perhaps matching TRBD1 (5 bases). The CDR3 totals 15 residues. In germline, CDR1 is SGHRS, CDR2 YFSETQ. V shed 4 bases and J shed 2 bases, with 15 bases lying between them. CDR3 sequence: CASSTDYRYNTEAFF. CDR3 in DNA: TGCGCCAGCAGCACCGATTACAGGTATAACACTGAAGCTTTCTTT.

Note on this clone: This may stem from a read error, because a much larger clone lies one nucleotide away. The J gene is TRBJ2-3, the V gene TRBV18; the D call may be TRBD1 or TRBD2 (7 bases each). The CDR3 is made up of 16 amino acids. V dropped 0 bases and J dropped 1 base, with 11 bases sitting between them. Germline-derived CDR1 and CDR2 are KGHSH and LQKENI. CDR3 in DNA: TGTGCCAGCTCACCACCCCAGGGGGGGTGCACAGATACGCAGTATTTT. Its translation is CASSPPQGGCTDTQYF. Supplemented by reference TRBV18 and TRBJ2-3, the full variable domain reads NAGVMQNPRHLVRRRGQEARLRCSPMKGHSHVYWYRQLPEEGLKFMVYLQKENIIDESGMPKERFSAEFPKEGPSILRIQQVVRGDSAAYFCASSPPQGGCTDTQYFGPGTRLTVL.

This clone has at least ten counts. The rearrangement joins TRBV18 to TRBJ1-1; D not certain. With 1 base removed from V and 2 bases from J, the gap between germline ends came to 8 bases. CDR1 is KGHSH and CDR2 is LQKENI in the germline V gene. This CDR3 comprises 14 residues. The CDR3: CASSPRPDNTEAFF. CDR3 DNA sequence: TGTGCCAGCTCACCACGACCGGATAACACTGAAGCTTTCTTT.

This clone was seen ten or more times. The rearrangement links TRBV5-8 to TRBJ2-7; TRBD1 aligns across 7 bases. Looked up from germline, CDR1 is SGHTS and CDR2 is YDEGEE. V was pared by 4 bases and J by 3 bases, with 1 base of the junction left unmatched. The CDR3 length is 12 residues. This CDR3 is CASSRQGYEQYF. The CDR3 nucleotides are TGTGCCAGCAGCCGACAGGGCTACGAGCAGTACTTC.

The table lists this clone with a few counts. This chain connects TRBV6-1 to TRBJ1-5; no firm D call. Germline CDR1 MNHNS, CDR2 SASEGT. This CDR3 has 14 amino acids. V was pared by 5 bases and J by 3 bases, with 11 bases between. The CDR3 bases are TGTGCCAGCAGTTGGCCGAGCACCAATCAGCCCCAGCATTTT. It codes for CASSWPSTNQPQHF.

Many counts were recorded for this clone. The V gene is TRBV2, the J gene TRBJ2-1; TRBD1 aligns across 8 bases. This CDR3 comprises 14 residues. The V segment lost 6 bases and the J segment 8 bases; nucleotides outside the gene matches: 9. The germline V gene encodes CDR1 SNHLY and CDR2 FYNNEI. The CDR3 loop reads CASSPDRASDEQFF. The CDR3 DNA follows: TGTGCCAGCAGCCCGGACAGGGCCTCCGATGAGCAGTTCTTC.

This clone was picked up many times. The chain links TRBV19 to TRBJ1-3; D gene uncertain. The germline V gene encodes CDR1 LNHDA and CDR2 SQIVND (reference sequence). The V and J ends lost 4 bases and 0 bases respectively, with 10 bases between them. The CDR3 is 15 residues long. The CDR3 coding sequence is TGTGCCAGTAGTACCTCAACAATCTCTGGAAACACCATATATTTT. Translation gives CASSTSTISGNTIYF.

This clone was counted ten times or more. The CDR3 is CASSLEVRRQGPDTQYF. The CDR3 DNA follows: TGTGCCAGCAGTTTAGAGGTTAGAAGACAGGGCCCAGATACGCAGTATTTT. V usage is TRBV28 and J usage is TRBJ2-3, with TRBD1 matching 7 bases. Germline V lookup: CDR1 MDHEN, CDR2 SYDVKM. V lost 2 bases, J lost 4 bases, and 12 bases stayed unmatched. This CDR3 has 17 amino acids.

This clone was detected only a few times. The chain joins TRBV27 to TRBJ2-7, with TRBD2 matching 14 bases. Per germline, CDR1 MNHEY and CDR2 SMNVEV (reference sequence). The CDR3 runs 17 residues. V trimming: 5 bases; J trimming: 6 bases; junction bases outside the gene matches: 12. The chain's CDR3 is CASSDTGTSGRILEQYF. The CDR3 DNA is TGTGCCAGCAGTGATACCGGGACTAGCGGGAGAATACTCGAGCAGTACTTC.

This clone was seen ten or more times. A read error is possible here, since a much larger clone lies one base away. Within the sample, other DNA sequences also encode this same CDR3. This chain uses TRBV6-2 or TRBV6-3 with TRBJ2-1; 8 nucleotides line up with TRBD2. CDR1 and CDR2 (germline): MNHEY, SVGEGT. The CDR3 is 17 amino acids. V trimming: 0 bases; J trimming: 0 bases; junction bases outside the gene matches: 4. The CDR3: CASSYSGLASSYNEQFF. As DNA, the CDR3 is TGTGCCAGCAGTTACTCTGGACTAGCATCCTCCTACAATGAGCAGTTCTTC.

In this sample, this clone turned up many times. A much larger clonotype is one base distant, so this may be a read error. The rearrangement joins TRBV11-3 to TRBJ2-3, with 10 bases identical to TRBD1. The junction had 11 bases not matched to a gene; V was cut back by 8 bases and J by 6 bases. This CDR3 comprises 15 residues. Germline-derived CDR1 and CDR2 are SGHNT and YENEEA. The CDR3 region has the DNA TGTGCCAGCGGCATCAGACAGGGGGCTACGGATACGCAGTATTTT. Amino acids: CASGIRQGATDTQYF.

This clone was observed many times. This chain joins TRBV30 and TRBJ1-2, with D maybe TRBD1 (5 bases). V was pared by 4 bases and J by 1 base, with 13 bases between. This CDR3 has 14 amino acids. Germline V gene lookup returns CDR1 GTSNPN and CDR2 SVGIG (reference sequence). In nucleotides, the CDR3 is TGTGCCTGGACCACAGGTTCGCTTAACTATGGCTACACCTTC. Its translation: CAWTTGSLNYGYTF.

A note on this clone: The junction shows a germline mismatch at one end, possibly a read error. V is TRBV3-1 and J is TRBJ2-7, with D hard to call. The CDR3 spans 14 residues. Looked up from germline, CDR1 is LGHDT and CDR2 is YNNKEL (reference sequence). CDR3 sequence (DNA): TGTTCCAGCAGCCAAGAGGCTGTCTCCTACGAGCAGTACTTC. Translation: CSSSQEAVSYEQYF.

There are many counts of this clone. V and J are TRBV30 and TRBJ2-6; D could derive from TRBD1 or TRBD2 (6 bases each). The CDR3 spans 15 residues. Germline-derived CDR1 and CDR2 are GTSNPN and SVGIG (reference sequence). V was pared by 8 bases and J by 0 bases, with 14 bases between. The CDR3 DNA is TGTGCCGGACGGGGGCAGAACTCTGGGGCCAACGTCCTGACTTTC. Its translation: CAGRGQNSGANVLTF.

This clone was found many times. The chain carries TRBV6-1 and TRBJ2-5; 9 bases are shared with TRBD1. The CDR3 has 15 amino acids. Germline V gene data show CDR1 as MNHNS and CDR2 as SASEGT. V gave up 0 bases and J gave up 1 base; unmatched junction bases: 0. CDR3 DNA: TGTGCCAGCAGTGAAGCGACAGGGGGCCAAGAGACCCAGTACTTC. Its protein is CASSEATGGQETQYF.

Comments on this clone: Just one base apart from a much larger clone, this may be a read error. The rearrangement links TRBV6-5 to TRBJ2-5; 10 nucleotides line up with TRBD2. The germline CDR1 and CDR2 sequences are MNHEY and SVGAGI. The CDR3 runs 17 residues. J was trimmed by 5 bases and V by 1 base; bases with no gene match: 10. Written as DNA, the CDR3 is TGTGCCAGCAGTTACTTCAGGACTAGCGGCCCACGGGAGACCCAGTACTTC. Translated: CASSYFRTSGPRETQYF.